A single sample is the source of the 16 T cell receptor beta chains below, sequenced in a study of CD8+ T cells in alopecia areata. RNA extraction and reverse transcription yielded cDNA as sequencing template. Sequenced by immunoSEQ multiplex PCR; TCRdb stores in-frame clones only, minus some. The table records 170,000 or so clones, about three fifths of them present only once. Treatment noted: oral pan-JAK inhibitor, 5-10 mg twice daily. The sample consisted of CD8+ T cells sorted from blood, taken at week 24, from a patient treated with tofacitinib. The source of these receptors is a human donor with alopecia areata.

In DNA, the CDR3 is TGTGCCAGCAGCCCGAGCCTAGCGGGGCGTGAGACCCAGTACTTC. The encoded protein is CASSPSLAGRETQYF. The rearrangement uses TRBV13 and TRBJ2-5, with 9 bases lining up with TRBD2. Germline CDR1 is PRHDT and CDR2 is FYEKMQ (reference sequence). Trimming took 5 bases from V and 5 from J; bases not matched to a gene: 9. The CDR3 is 15 residues long.

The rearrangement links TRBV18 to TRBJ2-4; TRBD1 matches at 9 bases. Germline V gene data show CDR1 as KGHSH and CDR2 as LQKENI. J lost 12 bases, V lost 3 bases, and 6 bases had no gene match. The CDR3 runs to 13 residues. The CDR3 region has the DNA TGTGCCAGCTCACCTCGACAGGGGGGAGCTCAGTACTTC. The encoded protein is CASSPRQGGAQYF. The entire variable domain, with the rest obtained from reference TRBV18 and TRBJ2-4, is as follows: NAGVMQNPRHLVRRRGQEARLRCSPMKGHSHVYWYRQLPEEGLKFMVYLQKENIIDESGMPKERFSAEFPKEGPSILRIQQVVRGDSAAYFCASSPRQGGAQYFGAGTRLSVL.

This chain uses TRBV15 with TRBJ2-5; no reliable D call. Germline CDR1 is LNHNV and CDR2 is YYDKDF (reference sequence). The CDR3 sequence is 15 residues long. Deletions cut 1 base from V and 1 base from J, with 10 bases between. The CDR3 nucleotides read TGTGCCACCAGCAGAGCCCAGGCGATCCAAGAGACCCAGTACTTC. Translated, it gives CATSRAQAIQETQYF.

The CDR3 DNA reads TGTGCCAGCAGCTTGCAGGGTGAGGGATCCTACGAGCAGTACTTC. Translated: CASSLQGEGSYEQYF. This sequence joins TRBV7-6 and TRBJ2-7, with D perhaps being TRBD1 or TRBD2 (5 bases each). Germline CDR1 is SGHVS and CDR2 is FNYEAQ. The ends were cut back, 3 bases at V and 1 base at J, with 13 bases in the middle. There are 15 residues in the CDR3.

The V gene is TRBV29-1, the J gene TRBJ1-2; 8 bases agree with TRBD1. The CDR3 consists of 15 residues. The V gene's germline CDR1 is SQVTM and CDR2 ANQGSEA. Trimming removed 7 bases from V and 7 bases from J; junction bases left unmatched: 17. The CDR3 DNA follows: TGCAGCGCCCTACCGATGGACAGGGCGGGGAGTGGCTACACCTTC. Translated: CSALPMDRAGSGYTF. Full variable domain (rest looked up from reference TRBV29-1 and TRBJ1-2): SAVISQKPSRDICQRGTSLTIQCQVDSQVTMMFWYRQQPGQSLTLIATANQGSEATYESGFVIDKFPISRPNLTFSTLTVSNMSPEDSSIYLCSALPMDRAGSGYTFGSGTRLTVV.

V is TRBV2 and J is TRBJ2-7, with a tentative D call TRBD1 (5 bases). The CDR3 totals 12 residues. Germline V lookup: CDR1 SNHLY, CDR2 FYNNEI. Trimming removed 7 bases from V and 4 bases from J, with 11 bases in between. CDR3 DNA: TGTGCCAGCAAGGCAGGGAAATACGAGCAGTACTTC. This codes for CASKAGKYEQYF. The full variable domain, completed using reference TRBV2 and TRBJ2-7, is EPEVTQTPSHQVTQMGQEVILRCVPISNHLYFYWYRQILGQKVEFLVSFYNNEISEKSEIFDDQFSVERPDGSNFTLKIRSTKLEDSAMYFCASKAGKYEQYFGPGTRLTVT.

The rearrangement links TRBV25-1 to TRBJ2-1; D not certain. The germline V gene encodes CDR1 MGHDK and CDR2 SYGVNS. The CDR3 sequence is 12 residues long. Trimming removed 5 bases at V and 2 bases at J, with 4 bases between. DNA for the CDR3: TGTGCCAGCAGTCACACCTACAATGAGCAGTTCTTC. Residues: CASSHTYNEQFF.

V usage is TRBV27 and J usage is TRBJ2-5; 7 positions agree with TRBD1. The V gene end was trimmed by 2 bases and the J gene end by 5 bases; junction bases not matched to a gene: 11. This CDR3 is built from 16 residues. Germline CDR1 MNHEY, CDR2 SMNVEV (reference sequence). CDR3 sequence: CASSLRTEGAGETQYF. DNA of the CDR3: TGTGCCAGCAGTTTACGGACAGAGGGGGCCGGGGAGACCCAGTACTTC.

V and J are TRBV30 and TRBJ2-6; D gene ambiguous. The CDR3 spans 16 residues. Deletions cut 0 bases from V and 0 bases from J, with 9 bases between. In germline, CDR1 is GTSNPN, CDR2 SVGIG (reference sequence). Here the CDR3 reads CAWSVRVPSGANVLTF. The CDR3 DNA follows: TGTGCCTGGAGTGTAAGGGTTCCCTCTGGGGCCAACGTCCTGACTTTC.

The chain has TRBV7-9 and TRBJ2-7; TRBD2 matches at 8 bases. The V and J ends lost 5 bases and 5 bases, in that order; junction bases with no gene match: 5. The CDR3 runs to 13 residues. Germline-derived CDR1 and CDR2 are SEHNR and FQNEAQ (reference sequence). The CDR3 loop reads CASSPAGRDEQYF. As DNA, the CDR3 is TGTGCCAGCAGCCCGGCCGGGAGGGACGAGCAGTACTTC. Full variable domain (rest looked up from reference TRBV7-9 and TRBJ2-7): DTGVSQNPRHKITKRGQNVTFRCDPISEHNRLYWYRQTLGQGPEFLTYFQNEAQLEKSRLLSDRFSAERPKGSFSTLEIQRTEQGDSAMYLCASSPAGRDEQYFGPGTRLTVT.

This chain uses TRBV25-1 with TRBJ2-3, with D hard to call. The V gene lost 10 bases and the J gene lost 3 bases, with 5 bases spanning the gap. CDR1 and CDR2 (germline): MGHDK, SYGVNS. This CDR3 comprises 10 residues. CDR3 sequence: CATETDTQYF. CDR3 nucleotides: TGTGCCACCGAAACAGATACGCAGTATTTT.

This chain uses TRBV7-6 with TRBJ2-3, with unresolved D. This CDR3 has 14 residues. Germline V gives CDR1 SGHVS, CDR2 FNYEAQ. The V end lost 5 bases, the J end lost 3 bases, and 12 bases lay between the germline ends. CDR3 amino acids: CASSLLSATDTQYF. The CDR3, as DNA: TGTGCCAGCAGCCTGCTTTCGGCAACAGATACGCAGTATTTT. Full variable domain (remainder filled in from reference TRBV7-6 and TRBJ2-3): GAGVSQSPRYKVTKRGQDVALRCDPISGHVSLYWYRQALGQGPEFLTYFNYEAQQDKSGLPNDRFSAERPEGSISTLTIQRTEQRDSAMYRCASSLLSATDTQYFGPGTRLTVL.

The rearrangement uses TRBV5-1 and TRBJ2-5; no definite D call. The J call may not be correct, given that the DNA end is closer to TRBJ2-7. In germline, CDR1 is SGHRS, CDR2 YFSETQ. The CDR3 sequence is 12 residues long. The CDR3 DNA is TGCGCCAGCAGCGCCGCACGGGACGAGCAGTACTTC. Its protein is CASSAARDEQYF.

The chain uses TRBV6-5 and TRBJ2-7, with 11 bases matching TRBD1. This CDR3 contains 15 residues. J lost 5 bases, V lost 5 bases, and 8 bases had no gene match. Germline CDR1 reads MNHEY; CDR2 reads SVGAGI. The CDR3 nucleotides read TGTGCCAGCAGTAGGAGGGGACAGGGGGTGGACGAGCAGTACTTC. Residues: CASSRRGQGVDEQYF.

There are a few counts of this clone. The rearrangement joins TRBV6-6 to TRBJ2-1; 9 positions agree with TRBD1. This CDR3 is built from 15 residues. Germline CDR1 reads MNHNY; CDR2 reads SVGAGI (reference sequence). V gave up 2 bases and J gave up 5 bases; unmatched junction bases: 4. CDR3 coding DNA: TGTGCCAGCAGTTACGGGACAGGGCGCAACAATGAGCAGTTCTTC. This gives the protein CASSYGTGRNNEQFF.

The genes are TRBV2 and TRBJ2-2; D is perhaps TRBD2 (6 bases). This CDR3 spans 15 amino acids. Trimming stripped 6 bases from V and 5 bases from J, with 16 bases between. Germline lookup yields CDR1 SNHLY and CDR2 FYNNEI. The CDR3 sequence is CASRGRDDRTGELFF. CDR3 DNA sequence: TGTGCCAGCAGGGGGCGGGATGACCGTACCGGGGAGCTGTTTTTT.